Included here is one T cell receptor beta chain sequence, with context. The sample belongs to a study of blood T cell repertoires in COVID-19. In the study overall: Samples came from the United States, Italy and Spain, spanning acute and convalescent COVID-19. Sources were T cells, B-cell-depleted T cells, or PBMCs; the material itself was cDNA or gDNA.

CDR3 length equals 15 residues. CDR1 and CDR2 (germline): LGHDT, YNNKEL (reference sequence). J lost 4 bases, V lost 3 bases, and 6 bases had no gene match. How the authors handled the data: Estimation of nucleated cell counts relied on the amplification of reference gene primers. The protocol was immunoSEQ multiplex PCR, while the TCRdb copy is restricted to in-frame clones and leaves out a portion. The V and J calls and clone size are taken from that table; D and trimming were inferred from the DNA. The sample carries 140,000 to 150,000 clones, more than 70% recorded once. Sequencing was carried out using peripheral blood. The TCR originated in a human donor in a cohort sampled during active COVID-19. The chain employs TRBV3-1 (or the pseudogene TRBV3-2) and TRBJ1-5, with TRBD1 identical over 7 bases. CDR3 loop: CASSQRGGENQPQHF. In nucleotides, the CDR3 is TGTGCCAGCAGCCAGAGAGGGGGCGAAAATCAGCCCCAGCATTTT.